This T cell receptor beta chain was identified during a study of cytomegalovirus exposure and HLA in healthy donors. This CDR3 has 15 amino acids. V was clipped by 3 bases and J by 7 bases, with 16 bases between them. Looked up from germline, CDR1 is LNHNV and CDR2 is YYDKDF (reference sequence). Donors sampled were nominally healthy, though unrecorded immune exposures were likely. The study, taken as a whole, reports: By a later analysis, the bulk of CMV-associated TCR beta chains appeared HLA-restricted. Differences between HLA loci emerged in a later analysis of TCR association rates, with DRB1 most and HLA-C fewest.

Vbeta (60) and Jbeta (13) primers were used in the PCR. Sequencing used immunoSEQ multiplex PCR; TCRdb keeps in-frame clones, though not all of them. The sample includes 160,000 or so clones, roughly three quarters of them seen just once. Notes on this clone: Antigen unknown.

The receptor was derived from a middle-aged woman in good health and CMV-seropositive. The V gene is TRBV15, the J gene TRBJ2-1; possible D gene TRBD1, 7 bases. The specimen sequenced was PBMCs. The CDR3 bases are TGTGCCACCAGCAGGGGGGGACAGAGTAGGAATGAGCAGTTCTTC. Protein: CATSRGGQSRNEQFF. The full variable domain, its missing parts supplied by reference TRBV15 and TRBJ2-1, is DAMVIQNPRYQVTQFGKPVTLSCSQTLNHNVMYWYQQKSSQAPKLLFHYYDKDFNNEADTPDNFQSRRPNTSFCFLDIRSPGLGDTAMYLCATSRGGQSRNEQFFGPGTRLTVL.